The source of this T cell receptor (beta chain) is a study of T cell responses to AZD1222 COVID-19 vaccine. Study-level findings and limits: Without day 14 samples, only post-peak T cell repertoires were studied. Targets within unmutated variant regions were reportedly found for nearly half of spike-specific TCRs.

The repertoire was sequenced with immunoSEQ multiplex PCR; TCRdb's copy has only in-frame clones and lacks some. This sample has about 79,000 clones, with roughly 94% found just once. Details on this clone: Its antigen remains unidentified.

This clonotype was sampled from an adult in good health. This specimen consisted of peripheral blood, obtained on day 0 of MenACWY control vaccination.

CDR3 DNA: TGTGCCAGCAGCCAAAGGGACGGGAACGAGCAGTACTTC. Its protein is CASSQRDGNEQYF. The rearrangement uses TRBV3-1 (or the pseudogene TRBV3-2) and TRBJ2-7, with D perhaps TRBD1 or TRBD2 (5 bases each). This CDR3 has 13 residues. Trimming left V 2 bases short and J 5 bases short, with 10 bases between. Germline-derived CDR1 and CDR2 are LGHDT and YNNKEL (reference sequence).